This T cell receptor beta chain derives from a study of beta chain features in type 1 diabetes. Study results and caveats: Sampled from patients, naive, central memory and Treg TCRB repertoires appeared more similar than those sampled from healthy donors.

This clone came up a few times. Its antigen is unidentified. Sorting of CD4+ naive, central memory, regulatory and stem cell-like memory cells was performed via CD45RO/CCR7/CD25/CD127/CD95/CD27. Every bit of the isolated RNA underwent reverse transcription, so sequencing read expressed TCRB transcripts. Only in-frame clones appear in the TCRdb table, and some are missing; sequencing was by immunoSEQ multiplex PCR. The table lists just over 600,000 clones, roughly 15% of them singletons, with approximately 0.099% in the top ten. The V and J ends lost 8 bases and 2 bases respectively, with 9 bases between them. The CDR3 is made up of 13 amino acids. Germline V gene lookup returns CDR1 MDHEN and CDR2 SYDVKM.

The sequenced sample was naive CD4+ T cells from blood. The receptor's source is a man aged 18 to 30 in good health. The rearrangement joins TRBV28 to TRBJ2-2; no clear D. The CDR3 region is CASPNSNTGELFF. CDR3 DNA: TGTGCCAGCCCGAACAGCAACACCGGGGAGCTGTTTTTT.